This passage covers 14 T cell receptor beta chains from one sample sequenced in a study of response to subunit inactivated influenza vaccine listed by TCRdb under 2018. Receptor libraries were prepared by RT-PCR. Instrument used: Illumina HiSeq 2500. The raw public reads went through TCRdb reprocessing: fastp at Q25, MiXCR clone calling, in-frame beta chains kept. A single entry per CDR3 protein holds the most common genes and DNA from its merged rows. The table for this sample lists approximately 520,000 distinct CDR3 sequences; 16% of them were counted only once. The ten largest clones represent less than 4% of the sample. Specimen: CD4+ T cells sorted from PBMCs, collected around 25 months after vaccination. The source is a man aged 50-75 years who received an inactivated influenza vaccine. Donor details come from another sample of the same person, matched by shared clones.

The gene calls are TRBV6-2 or TRBV6-3 and TRBJ1-1, with TRBD1 matching 8 bases. This CDR3 has 14 residues. Germline-derived CDR1 and CDR2 are MNHEY and SVGEGT. After removal of 1 base from V and 5 bases from J, the junction contained 3 bases not matched to a gene. The CDR3 DNA is TGTGCCAGCAGTTACTTGACAGGGGTGACTGAAGCTTTCTTT. Amino acid sequence: CASSYLTGVTEAFF.

The CDR3 loop is CSANNEQYF. CDR3 DNA: TGCAGTGCTAATAACGAGCAGTACTTC. The chain links TRBV20-1 to TRBJ2-7; unclear D gene. The ends were cut back, 4 bases at V and 5 bases at J, with 3 bases in the middle. CDR1 and CDR2 from the germline V gene are DFQATT and SNEGSKA (reference sequence). The CDR3 consists of 9 residues.

In its sample, this clonotype was seen many times. The chain employs TRBV12-3 or TRBV12-4 and TRBJ2-5; possible D gene TRBD1, 5 bases. V was shortened by 6 bases and J by 4 bases, with 15 bases between the two germline ends. The CDR3 loop spans 14 amino acids. CDR3 nucleotide sequence: TGTGCCAGCAGAAAAATTGGACACTTAGAGACCCAGTACTTC. Translated: CASRKIGHLETQYF.

Only a few counts were recorded for this clonotype. The V gene is TRBV4-3, the J gene TRBJ1-1; D is possibly TRBD1 (5 bases). Per germline, CDR1 LGHNA and CDR2 YSLEER. V was cut by 2 bases and J by 4 bases, with 8 bases left in between. This CDR3 is 13 amino acids long. In nucleotides, the CDR3 is TGCGCCAGCAGCCAAAGGGGTATCACTGAAGCTTTCTTT. Translating gives CASSQRGITEAFF.

V is TRBV3-1 and J is TRBJ2-3; D gene unclear. Germline V CDR1 and CDR2: LGHDT, YNNKEL (reference sequence). The CDR3 loop spans 15 amino acids. Between the trimmed V and J ends, which lost 5 bases and 2 bases, there was a span of 14 bases. CDR3 in DNA: TGTGCCAGCAGCTATGACGTCCGCTCCACAGATACGCAGTATTTT. Translation gives CASSYDVRSTDTQYF.

The chain recombines TRBV18 with TRBJ2-5; TRBD1 aligns across 8 bases. Germline V gives CDR1 KGHSH, CDR2 LQKENI. Trimming at V came to 3 bases and at J to 5 bases, leaving 8 bases not matched to a gene. The CDR3 loop spans 15 amino acids. The CDR3 protein is CASSPGQGRWETQYF. The CDR3 nucleotides read TGTGCCAGCTCACCCGGACAGGGACGGTGGGAGACCCAGTACTTC.

J is TRBJ2-1 and V is TRBV29-1, with no clear D. The CDR3 extends over 11 amino acids. Germline loops: CDR1 SQVTM, CDR2 ANQGSEA. V was clipped by 7 bases and J by 12 bases, with 16 bases between them. For the CDR3, the DNA is TGCAGCGCCAAAGCCGGGTACGGGCAGTTCTTC. Translating it yields CSAKAGYGQFF.

With regard to this clonotype: The junction departs from germline at one end; a sequencing error may be responsible. The chain employs TRBV5-5 and TRBJ2-2; perhaps TRBD2 as D (5 bases). The germline V gene has CDR1 SGHKS and CDR2 YYEKEE (reference sequence). The CDR3 has 14 amino acids. The CDR3 DNA reads as TGTGCCAGCAGCTCTGGGTTCCTCGGCTGGGAGCTGCTTTTT. It codes for CASSSGFLGWELLF.

V is TRBV6-2 or TRBV6-3 and J is TRBJ2-5; 11 bases align to TRBD2. V dropped 2 bases and J dropped 4; count of bases not matched to a gene: 9. Germline-derived CDR1 and CDR2 are MNHEY and SVGEGT. This CDR3 has 17 residues. The CDR3 sequence is CASSYLALAGEGETQYF. As DNA, the CDR3 is TGTGCCAGCAGTTACCTCGCACTAGCGGGAGAGGGAGAGACCCAGTACTTC.

The sample holds many counts of this clonotype. J is TRBJ2-1 and V is TRBV20-1, with 9 nucleotides matching TRBD2. Germline V gene data show CDR1 as DFQATT and CDR2 as SNEGSKA (reference sequence). V lost 4 bases, J lost 4 bases, and 5 bases stayed unmatched. CDR3 length: 14 residues. In nucleotides, the CDR3 is TGCAGTGCTATTAGCGGGGGCCAGTACAATGAGCAGTTCTTC. It yields the protein CSAISGGQYNEQFF.

The CDR3: CASSRSGGYSTDTQYF. Here the CDR3 DNA reads TGTGCCAGCAGTCGCTCAGGGGGTTACAGCACAGATACGCAGTATTTT. The gene calls are TRBV28 and TRBJ2-3; 7 nucleotides agree with TRBD1. Germline CDR1 reads MDHEN; CDR2 reads SYDVKM. The trim removed 5 bases at V and 0 bases at J, leaving 8 bases unmatched. The CDR3 loop spans 16 amino acids.

The rearrangement joins TRBV27 to TRBJ2-1; possibly TRBD1 or TRBD2 for D (7 bases each). The ends were cut back, 2 bases at V and 10 bases at J, with 15 bases in the middle. Germline assignment: CDR1 MNHEY and CDR2 SMNVEV (reference sequence). This CDR3 is 14 amino acids long. The CDR3 sequence is CASSLAGGVGEQFF. CDR3 sequence (DNA): TGTGCCAGCAGTTTAGCAGGGGGGGTGGGAGAGCAGTTCTTC.

This rearrangement joins TRBV5-5 to TRBJ2-3; no clear D. The CDR3 loop spans 15 amino acids. CDR1 SGHKS and CDR2 YYEKEE come from the germline V gene (reference sequence). V was trimmed by 4 bases and J by 2 bases, leaving 14 bases between them. This CDR3 is CASSPLGLITDTQYF. In DNA form, the CDR3 reads TGTGCCAGCAGCCCTCTCGGCTTAATCACAGATACGCAGTATTTT.

This clonotype was picked up a small number of times. The rearrangement joins TRBV2 to TRBJ1-1, with TRBD1 matching over 8 bases. V dropped 5 bases and J dropped 4; count of bases not matched to a gene: 9. Looked up from germline, CDR1 is SNHLY and CDR2 is FYNNEI. The CDR3 extends over 15 amino acids. CDR3 nucleotide sequence: TGTGCCAGCAGTAAGACCGACAGGGGAGCCACTGAAGCTTTCTTT. Amino acids: CASSKTDRGATEAFF.